The rows below give T cell receptor beta chains drawn from one sample of a study of blood T cell repertoires in COVID-19. Sequencing used immunoSEQ multiplex PCR; TCRdb keeps in-frame clones, though not all of them. The data hold nearly 350,000 clones, with over 80% observed a single time. Source material: peripheral blood. The origin of the receptors is a woman in her fifties or sixties with COVID-19, enrolled during active disease. Each CDR3 is given with its conserved first and last residue. D genes are given only for firm matches. A row's size may be missing; if present it is once, few, many or a size class.

v_gene: TRBV9; abundance: once; d_gene: .; j_gene: TRBJ1-2; CDR3nt: TGTGCCAGCAGCACTATTAACTATGGCTACACCTTC; CDR3aa: CASSTINYGYTF
v_gene: TRBV15; abundance: .; d_gene: .; j_gene: TRBJ2-7; CDR3nt: TGTGCCACCAGCAGAGAAGGAGGCGGAGGCTACGAGCAGTACTTC; CDR3aa: CATSREGGGGYEQYF
v_gene: TRBV7-9; abundance: .; d_gene: TRBD1; j_gene: TRBJ1-5; CDR3nt: TGTGCCAGCAGCTTAAGAGGGGGCGAGCCCCAGCATTTT; CDR3aa: CASSLRGGEPQHF
v_gene: TRBV30; abundance: .; d_gene: .; j_gene: TRBJ1-2; CDR3nt: TGTGCCTGGAGTGTACAGGGAGGGAGACACACCTTC; CDR3aa: CAWSVQGGRHTF
v_gene: TRBV2; abundance: .; d_gene: TRBD1; j_gene: TRBJ1-1; CDR3nt: TGTGCCAGCAGCTCGACAGGGGGCTCCAACACTGAAGCTTTCTTT; CDR3aa: CASSSTGGSNTEAFF
v_gene: TRBV16; abundance: .; d_gene: TRBD1; j_gene: TRBJ2-7; CDR3nt: TGTGCCAGCAGCCACTTGGACAGGGCGGGAGAGCAGTACTTC; CDR3aa: CASSHLDRAGEQYF
v_gene: TRBV2; abundance: .; d_gene: TRBD1; j_gene: TRBJ1-5; CDR3nt: TGTGCCAGCAGTGAAGCGCTTCAGGGGGCTAGGCAGCCCCAGCATTTT; CDR3aa: CASSEALQGARQPQHF
v_gene: TRBV2; abundance: .; d_gene: TRBD2; j_gene: TRBJ2-1; CDR3nt: TGTGCCAGCACGGGACTAGCGGGAGGGCAGTCCTACAATGAGCAGTTCTTC; CDR3aa: CASTGLAGGQSYNEQFF
v_gene: TRBV30; abundance: .; d_gene: .; j_gene: TRBJ2-7; CDR3nt: TGTGCCTGGAGTGTTCTCCCCGCGTCCGAGCAGTACTTC; CDR3aa: CAWSVLPASEQYF
v_gene: TRBV19; abundance: few; d_gene: .; j_gene: TRBJ1-5; CDR3nt: TGTGCCAGTAGAGTCTCGGGGGGTCAGCCCCAGCATTTT; CDR3aa: CASRVSGGQPQHF
v_gene: TRBV6-6; abundance: .; d_gene: .; j_gene: TRBJ2-7; CDR3nt: TGTGCCAGCAGCTGGAAGGCGGACGAGCAGTACTTC; CDR3aa: CASSWKADEQYF